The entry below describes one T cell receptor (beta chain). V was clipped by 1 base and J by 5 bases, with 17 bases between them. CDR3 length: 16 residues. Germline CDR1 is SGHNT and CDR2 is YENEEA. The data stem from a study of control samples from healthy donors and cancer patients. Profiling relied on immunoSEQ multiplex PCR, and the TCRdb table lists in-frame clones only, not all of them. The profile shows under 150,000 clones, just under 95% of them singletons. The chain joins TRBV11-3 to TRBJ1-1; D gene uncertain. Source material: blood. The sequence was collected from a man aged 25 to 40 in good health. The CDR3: CASSLGLVRLPTEAFF. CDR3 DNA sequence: TGTGCCAGCAGCTTAGGATTGGTCAGGTTGCCGACTGAAGCTTTCTTT.